The 31 T cell receptor beta chains given below trace back to one sample, sequenced in a study of PD-1 blockade in classical Hodgkin lymphoma. Produced via immunoSEQ multiplex PCR; TCRdb's table is partial and in-frame only. The sample contains some 63,000 clones, around 90% of which appear only once. The patients all showed relapse after autologous stem cell transplantation, while their brentuximab vedotin exposure varied. The sequencing used peripheral blood mononuclear cells (PBMCs), collected at baseline. These receptors were taken from a human donor with classical Hodgkin lymphoma.

This chain uses TRBV5-1 with TRBJ2-2; D gene ambiguous. The V gene lost 0 bases and the J gene lost 1 base, with 4 bases spanning the gap. The CDR3 spans 14 residues. Germline assignment: CDR1 SGHRS and CDR2 YFSETQ. CDR3 sequence reads: CASSLAKNTGELFF. The DNA of the CDR3 is TGCGCCAGCAGCTTGGCCAAGAACACCGGGGAGCTGTTTTTT.

V gene TRBV5-4 combines with J gene TRBJ1-1; maybe TRBD1 (6 bases). The CDR3 is 15 residues long. Trimming removed 7 bases at V and 0 bases at J, with 16 bases between. The V gene's germline CDR1 is SGHNT and CDR2 YYREEE (reference sequence). In nucleotides, the CDR3 is TGTGCCAGCGGAAAAAGGGGGACATTGAACACTGAAGCTTTCTTT. This gives the protein CASGKRGTLNTEAFF.

The chain is built from TRBV5-4 and TRBJ2-1; perhaps TRBD2 as D (6 bases). The CDR3 covers 14 residues. The V and J ends lost 4 bases and 6 bases respectively, with 14 bases between them. Germline V lookup: CDR1 SGHNT, CDR2 YYREEE (reference sequence). CDR3 sequence (DNA): TGTGCCAGCAGCCCTCTACTAGCTAGCAATGAGCAGTTCTTC. This encodes CASSPLLASNEQFF.

The rearrangement uses TRBV7-9 and TRBJ2-1; no reliable D call. The CDR3 totals 16 residues. Germline lookup yields CDR1 SEHNR and CDR2 FQNEAQ (reference sequence). Trimming stripped 1 base from V and 9 bases from J, with 19 bases between. CDR3 DNA sequence: TGTGCCAGCAGCTTAGGGGATTTGTCGCAAGGCCGTGAGCAGTTCTTC. Encoded protein: CASSLGDLSQGREQFF.

CDR3 residues: CASSQEEGMGGPDNEQFF. CDR3 sequence (DNA): TGTGCCAGCAGCCAAGAAGAGGGCATGGGGGGGCCTGACAATGAGCAGTTCTTC. The chain couples TRBV4-2 to TRBJ2-1; weak D call: TRBD2 (7 bases). Germline assignment: CDR1 LGHNA and CDR2 YNFKEQ. The CDR3 extends over 18 amino acids. V lost 0 bases to trimming and J lost 5 bases, with 20 bases between them.

The chain uses TRBV28 and TRBJ1-5; no reliable D call. Germline V gene data show CDR1 as MDHEN and CDR2 as SYDVKM. Trimming left V 1 base short and J 7 bases short, with 14 bases between. CDR3 size: 15 residues. CDR3 residues: CASSLSAGYGQPQHF. The CDR3 DNA reads as TGTGCCAGCAGTTTATCTGCGGGCTATGGGCAGCCCCAGCATTTT.

V is TRBV11-2 and J is TRBJ1-4; a possible D gene is TRBD1 (5 bases). V was cut by 2 bases and J by 8 bases, with 9 bases left in between. Germline V lookup: CDR1 SGHAT, CDR2 FQNNGV. This CDR3 is built from 13 residues. The DNA for the CDR3 is TGTGCCAGCAGCTTAATCAGGGAAGAAAAACTGTTTTTT. This translates into CASSLIREEKLFF.

This chain links TRBV19 with TRBJ1-1; unclear D gene. Germline V gene data show CDR1 as LNHDA and CDR2 as SQIVND (reference sequence). The CDR3 is 17 amino acids. V shed 7 bases and J shed 5 bases, with 26 bases lying between them. CDR3 nucleotide sequence: TGTGCCAGTACCCTGGGTACCCGCCCCGGATTTGGAACTGAAGCTTTCTTT. It codes for CASTLGTRPGFGTEAFF.

This clone was seen a few times. This rearrangement joins TRBV28 to TRBJ1-5; D ambiguous. There are 12 residues in the CDR3. Trimming left V 5 bases short and J 0 bases short, with 2 bases between. Per the germline V gene, CDR1 is MDHEN and CDR2 is SYDVKM. This CDR3 reads CASSPSNQPQHF. CDR3 DNA sequence: TGTGCCAGCAGTCCTAGCAATCAGCCCCAGCATTTT.

CDR3 in DNA: TGCGCCAGCAGCTTGGGACAGGGGTGGTACTTC. It yields the protein CASSLGQGWYF. The chain joins TRBV5-1 to TRBJ2-5, with TRBD1 matching over 8 bases. After removal of 0 bases from V and 13 bases from J, the junction contained 2 bases not matched to a gene. Looked up from germline, CDR1 is SGHRS and CDR2 is YFSETQ. The CDR3 loop spans 11 amino acids.

This clone was detected once. The chain links TRBV29-1 to TRBJ2-1, with 8 bases aligning to TRBD2. Germline lookup yields CDR1 SQVTM and CDR2 ANQGSEA. The V segment lost 6 bases and the J segment 4 bases; nucleotides outside the gene matches: 5. The CDR3 runs 13 residues. CDR3 sequence (DNA): TGCAGCGTGGGGACTAGGTTTTACAATGAGCAGTTCTTC. It specifies CSVGTRFYNEQFF.

V usage is TRBV7-2 and J usage is TRBJ2-2; D gene unclear. The germline gives CDR1 SGHTA, CDR2 FQGNSA. The CDR3 is made up of 15 amino acids. V gave up 0 bases and J gave up 4 bases, with 9 bases separating them. CDR3: CASSLAMFRTGELFF. CDR3 sequence (DNA): TGTGCCAGCAGCTTAGCGATGTTTCGCACCGGGGAGCTGTTTTTT. The full variable domain, its missing parts supplied by reference TRBV7-2 and TRBJ2-2, is GAGVSQSPSNKVTEKGKDVELRCDPISGHTALYWYRQSLGQGLEFLIYFQGNSAPDKSGLPSDRFSAERTGGSVSTLTIQRTQQEDSAVYLCASSLAMFRTGELFFGEGSRLTVL.

The CDR3 coding sequence is TGCGCCAGCAGCCAAGTACACACAGATACGCAGTATTTT. Residues: CASSQVHTDTQYF. The V gene is TRBV4-1, the J gene TRBJ2-3, with D uncertain. The CDR3 has 13 residues. Trimming removed 1 base at V and 2 bases at J, with 4 bases between. Germline CDR1 is MGHRA and CDR2 is YSYEKL.

The chain combines TRBV10-3 with TRBJ2-1, with 8 nucleotides matching TRBD2. V was clipped by 5 bases and J by 2 bases; unmatched bases: 8. Germline-derived CDR1 and CDR2 are ENHRY and SYGVKD. The CDR3 is 16 residues long. The CDR3 loop reads CAISSLTSGAYNEQFF. In DNA, the CDR3 is TGTGCCATCAGTTCCCTAACTAGCGGAGCCTACAATGAGCAGTTCTTC.

The rearrangement links TRBV11-3 to TRBJ1-1; a weak D match, TRBD1 (6 bases). The CDR3 has 15 residues. V was cut by 9 bases and J by 0 bases, with 17 bases left in between. Germline V gene lookup returns CDR1 SGHNT and CDR2 YENEEA. The CDR3: CARAKQGGLNTEAFF. For the CDR3, the DNA is TGTGCCAGGGCGAAACAAGGGGGTTTGAACACTGAAGCTTTCTTT.

The chain couples TRBV28 to TRBJ2-1; 9 positions agree with TRBD1. CDR3 size: 15 residues. The J segment lost 5 bases and the V segment lost 2 bases, leaving 4 bases of the junction unmatched. Germline-derived CDR1 and CDR2 are MDHEN and SYDVKM. CDR3 protein: CASSLRTGVHNEQFF. The CDR3 DNA sequence: TGTGCCAGCAGTTTACGGACAGGGGTTCACAATGAGCAGTTCTTC.

CDR3 sequence: CASSQDPGRETQYF. The CDR3 region has the DNA TGTGCCAGCAGCCAAGATCCAGGGAGGGAGACCCAGTACTTC. The chain couples TRBV14 to TRBJ2-5; D might be TRBD2 (6 bases). Trimming removed 0 bases at V and 5 bases at J, with 10 bases between. Germline-derived CDR1 and CDR2 are SGHDN and FVKESK. The length of the CDR3 is 14 residues. Full variable domain (rest looked up from reference TRBV14 and TRBJ2-5): EAGVTQFPSHSVIEKGQTVTLRCDPISGHDNLYWYRRVMGKEIKFLLHFVKESKQDESGMPNNRFLAERTGGTYSTLKVQPAELEDSGVYFCASSQDPGRETQYFGPGTRLLVL.

A few counts support this clone. This chain uses TRBV11-2 with TRBJ1-4; the D gene is possibly TRBD1 (5 bases). The V and J ends lost 1 base and 1 base respectively, with 13 bases between them. Germline CDR1 and CDR2: SGHAT and FQNNGV. This CDR3 spans 17 amino acids. Here the CDR3 reads CASSLVRGGGTNEKLFF. The CDR3, as DNA: TGTGCCAGCAGCTTAGTAAGGGGAGGAGGAACTAATGAAAAACTGTTTTTT.

The rearrangement joins TRBV29-1 to TRBJ2-2; D unclear. Germline V lookup: CDR1 SQVTM, CDR2 ANQGSEA. Trimming took off 2 bases at V and 0 bases at J, with 13 bases between the two ends. CDR3 length: 16 residues. CDR3 region: CSVESSAAPNTGELFF. DNA for the CDR3: TGCAGCGTTGAATCATCAGCCGCTCCGAACACCGGGGAGCTGTTTTTT.

The chain recombines TRBV27 with TRBJ2-7; D is unclear. There are 13 residues in the CDR3. Germline CDR1 MNHEY, CDR2 SMNVEV (reference sequence). V dropped 2 bases and J dropped 4 bases, with 9 bases sitting between them. The CDR3 region is CASSLDPNYEQYF. CDR3 bases: TGTGCCAGCAGTTTAGACCCCAATTACGAGCAGTACTTC.

The rearrangement uses TRBV5-6 and TRBJ2-2; D is ambiguous. Trimming shortened V by 0 bases and J by 0 bases, and 6 bases separated the two germline ends. Germline-derived CDR1 and CDR2 are SGHDT and YYEEEE. This CDR3 has 15 amino acids. The CDR3 loop reads CASSLEETNTGELFF. CDR3 nucleotides: TGTGCCAGCAGCTTGGAGGAAACGAACACCGGGGAGCTGTTTTTT.

The V and J genes are TRBV4-1 and TRBJ2-2; D remains ambiguous. Germline CDR1 is MGHRA and CDR2 is YSYEKL. The CDR3 is 15 amino acids. V was trimmed by 3 bases and J by 1 base, leaving 9 bases between them. CDR3 DNA: TGCGCCAGCAGCCAGCGTAGTGGGAACACCGGGGAGCTGTTTTTT. This encodes CASSQRSGNTGELFF.

The V call is TRBV6-4, the J call TRBJ2-3; 10 bases match TRBD2. The V segment lost 3 bases and the J segment 2 bases; nucleotides outside the gene matches: 2. The CDR3 covers 15 residues. Germline CDR1 MRHNA, CDR2 SNTAGT. The CDR3 is CASSELAGTTDTQYF. The CDR3 DNA sequence: TGTGCCAGCAGTGAACTAGCGGGAACCACAGATACGCAGTATTTT.

The chain uses TRBV27 and TRBJ1-2; TRBD1 is a possible D gene (6 bases). From germline, CDR1 is MNHEY and CDR2 SMNVEV (reference sequence). V gave up 5 bases and J gave up 2 bases, with 12 bases separating them. The CDR3 is 14 amino acids. The CDR3 reads CASSALQGNYGYTF. The DNA of the CDR3 is TGTGCCAGCAGTGCCCTCCAGGGGAACTATGGCTACACCTTC.

This clone came up once. The V and J genes are TRBV5-4 and TRBJ1-6; D is unresolved. The CDR3 loop spans 13 amino acids. The germline CDR1 and CDR2 sequences are SGHNT and YYREEE (reference sequence). Trimming removed 2 bases from V and 17 bases from J, with 17 bases in between. The CDR3 DNA sequence: TGTGCCAGCAGCTTCTACAAGGTTGGAGTCTTCCACTTT. Protein sequence: CASSFYKVGVFHF.

J is TRBJ2-3 and V is TRBV6-5; 8 bases line up with TRBD2. The CDR3 runs to 15 residues. Germline V CDR1 and CDR2: MNHEY, SVGAGI. V dropped 6 bases and J dropped 1; count of bases not matched to a gene: 6. This CDR3 is CASRRAGAGTDTQYF. The DNA of the CDR3 is TGTGCCAGCAGGAGAGCGGGAGCAGGCACAGATACGCAGTATTTT.

This chain uses TRBV11-1 with TRBJ1-1; D ambiguous. The CDR3 spans 13 residues. V dropped 1 base and J dropped 7 bases, with 10 bases sitting between them. Per germline, CDR1 SGHAT and CDR2 FQDESV (reference sequence). CDR3 in DNA: TGTGCCAGCAGCTTAGTCTTCGGCAGTGAAGCTTTCTTT. It is translated as CASSLVFGSEAFF.

The V call is TRBV19, the J call TRBJ1-6, with D tentatively TRBD1 (5 bases). The length of the CDR3 is 16 residues. The germline gives CDR1 LNHDA, CDR2 SQIVND (reference sequence). V was cut by 3 bases and J by 3 bases, with 12 bases left in between. The CDR3 loop reads CASSISGTYYNSPLHF. DNA for the CDR3: TGTGCCAGTAGTATTTCCGGGACCTACTATAATTCACCCCTCCACTTT.

V and J are TRBV5-1 and TRBJ1-6; 8 bases are a match to TRBD1. The CDR3 runs to 15 residues. Germline V gene data show CDR1 as SGHRS and CDR2 as YFSETQ. The ends lost 4 bases at V and 7 bases at J; junction bases unmatched: 7. CDR3 amino acids: CASSTAQGGNSPLHF. CDR3 coding DNA: TGCGCCAGCAGCACGGCACAGGGGGGAAATTCACCCCTCCACTTT.

The chain employs TRBV5-1 and TRBJ2-5; possibly TRBD2 for D (5 bases). The germline V gene has CDR1 SGHRS and CDR2 YFSETQ. CDR3 length: 14 residues. Trimming shortened V by 2 bases and J by 5 bases, and 13 bases separated the two germline ends. The CDR3: CASSLEGLWETQYF. The CDR3 DNA follows: TGCGCCAGCAGCTTAGAAGGACTCTGGGAGACCCAGTACTTC.

This chain uses TRBV2 with TRBJ1-2; 9 bases map to TRBD1. With V trimmed by 3 bases and J by 7 bases, 15 bases remained unmatched. The germline V gene encodes CDR1 SNHLY and CDR2 FYNNEI. The CDR3 is 17 amino acids. The CDR3 DNA reads as TGTGCCAGCAGTGACGGGACAGGGAGTGAGATATTTGGTGGCTACACCTTC. This codes for CASSDGTGSEIFGGYTF.